Within the sample, the clone carrying this T cell receptor beta chain is medium-sized. This specimen includes other DNA sequences encoding the same CDR3. These data come from a study of blood T cell repertoires in COVID-19. Study in general: COVID-19 samples collected from the United States, Italy and Spain covered acute and convalescent phases. The analysed material was cDNA or gDNA that came from T cells, B-cell-depleted T cells, or PBMCs.

This CDR3 has 14 amino acids. V lost 3 bases, J lost 5 bases, and 3 bases stayed unmatched. Germline CDR1 LNHDA, CDR2 SQIVND (reference sequence). Original processing notes: The authors estimated nucleated cell counts from reference gene primer amplification. The protocol was immunoSEQ multiplex PCR, while the TCRdb copy is restricted to in-frame clones and leaves out a portion. V and J calls and clone size are given by that table; D and trimming were obtained from the DNA. The table shows around 280,000 clones, with around four fifths occurring only once. This chain connects TRBV19 to TRBJ2-2, with 7 bases that match TRBD2. The receptor's source is a woman aged 45-60 years with active or convalescent COVID-19. Sequenced: peripheral blood. Here the CDR3 DNA reads TGTGCCAGTAGTATTGGAGCGGGAACCGGGGAGCTGTTTTTT. This translates into CASSIGAGTGELFF.